This passage covers 15 T cell receptor beta chains from one sample sequenced in a study of STAT3 mutations in large granular lymphocyte leukemia. Study results and limitations: Every T-cell large granular lymphocyte leukemia patient had at least one immunodominant TCR beta clonotype.

Clones were sequenced by immunoSEQ multiplex PCR, and TCRdb holds only the in-frame ones, with some missing. The sample yields some 6,000 clones, around four fifths seen once. These receptors lack a known antigen. The sample consisted of peripheral blood mononuclear cells. The receptor set was obtained from a middle-aged man with T-cell large granular lymphocyte leukemia. Some clones in this sample may be carry-over from other donors' samples.

This clone came up once. The CDR3, as DNA: TGTGCCAGCAGCAATTCACGCCCCAGGACAGGGAGAGAGACCCAGTACTTC. Amino acid sequence: CASSNSRPRTGRETQYF. The rearrangement joins TRBV21-1 to TRBJ2-5; TRBD1, the table's D call, lacks a check against the DNA. TRBV21-1 is a known pseudogene. CDR3 length: 17 amino acids.

This chain links TRBV7-9 with TRBJ2-7, with D possibly matching TRBD1 (6 bases). The germline V gene encodes CDR1 SEHNR and CDR2 FQNEAQ (reference sequence). V lost 5 bases and J lost 3, with 14 bases in between. The CDR3 runs to 14 residues. This CDR3 is CASSHRDVVYEQYF. DNA of the CDR3: TGTGCCAGCAGCCACAGGGACGTGGTCTACGAGCAGTACTTC.

This chain joins TRBV27 and TRBJ1-1; TRBD1 is a possible D gene (5 bases). The germline V gene encodes CDR1 MNHEY and CDR2 SMNVEV (reference sequence). Deletions cut 5 bases from V and 0 bases from J, with 13 bases between. The CDR3 extends over 15 amino acids. Here the CDR3 reads CASSPGTGMNTEAFF. DNA for the CDR3: TGTGCCAGCAGTCCAGGGACGGGGATGAACACTGAAGCTTTCTTT.

This sequence joins TRBV7-9 and TRBJ1-4; D possibly corresponds to TRBD1 (5 bases). This CDR3 has 17 amino acids. Germline CDR1 SEHNR, CDR2 FQNEAQ (reference sequence). The V gene lost 6 bases and the J gene lost 3 bases, with 20 bases spanning the gap. The CDR3 reads CASSPTGGGQANEKLFF. CDR3 in DNA: TGTGCCAGCAGTCCGACGGGGGGAGGTCAGGCTAATGAAAAACTGTTTTTT.

J is TRBJ2-1 and V is TRBV7-9; D gene uncertain. Germline V gives CDR1 SEHNR, CDR2 FQNEAQ (reference sequence). This CDR3 is built from 15 residues. Trimming pared 2 bases from V and 1 base from J, leaving 9 bases between. The CDR3 is CASSLSGGSYNEQFF. CDR3 coding DNA: TGTGCCAGCAGCTTATCGGGCGGATCCTACAATGAGCAGTTCTTC. Together with reference TRBV7-9 and TRBJ2-1, the CDR3 gives the full variable domain: DTGVSQNPRHKITKRGQNVTFRCDPISEHNRLYWYRQTLGQGPEFLTYFQNEAQLEKSRLLSDRFSAERPKGSFSTLEIQRTEQGDSAMYLCASSLSGGSYNEQFFGPGTRLTVL.

The chain links TRBV2 to TRBJ2-5, with unresolved D. Trimming removed 1 base at V and 7 bases at J, with 10 bases between. Germline V CDR1 and CDR2: SNHLY, FYNNEI. This CDR3 spans 13 amino acids. DNA of the CDR3: TGTGCCAGCAGTGAAGGGGCCCGTGGGACCCAGTACTTC. Translated, it gives CASSEGARGTQYF.

This clone was counted between two and nine times. This chain links TRBV29-1 with TRBJ1-2; D unclear. The CDR3 runs to 12 residues. CDR1 SQVTM and CDR2 ANQGSEA come from the germline V gene. Trimming took off 0 bases at V and 4 bases at J, with 6 bases between the two ends. The CDR3 loop is CSVEDRSYGYTF. The DNA for the CDR3 is TGCAGCGTTGAAGATCGCAGCTATGGCTACACCTTC.

This clone was detected only once. The rearrangement uses TRBV18 and TRBJ1-1; 7 positions agree with TRBD1. Germline V CDR1 and CDR2: KGHSH, LQKENI. The junction had 4 bases not matched to a gene; V was cut back by 1 base and J by 2 bases. This CDR3 is 15 amino acids long. CDR3 sequence: CASSPLSGGNTEAFF. DNA for the CDR3: TGTGCCAGCTCACCACTCTCAGGGGGTAACACTGAAGCTTTCTTT.

The chain carries TRBV29-1 and TRBJ1-3; TRBD1 agrees at 9 bases. Looked up from germline, CDR1 is SQVTM and CDR2 is ANQGSEA. The ends lost 4 bases at V and 2 bases at J; junction bases unmatched: 3. The CDR3 totals 14 residues. The CDR3 coding sequence is TGCAGCGTTGGGACAGGGGTTGCTGGAAACACCATATATTTT. Residues: CSVGTGVAGNTIYF.

The sample holds one count of this clone. This chain joins TRBV28 and TRBJ1-1; tentative D call: TRBD1 (6 bases). This CDR3 comprises 14 residues. Germline CDR1 is MDHEN and CDR2 is SYDVKM. V shed 6 bases and J shed 0 bases, with 11 bases lying between them. CDR3 sequence reads: CASRPGQLNTEAFF. Written as DNA, the CDR3 is TGTGCCAGCAGGCCCGGACAGTTGAACACTGAAGCTTTCTTT.

This sequence joins TRBV11-2 and TRBJ2-7; D unclear. This CDR3 is built from 13 residues. The V and J ends lost 3 bases and 5 bases respectively, with 11 bases between them. Germline assignment: CDR1 SGHAT and CDR2 FQNNGV. The CDR3 loop is CASSLPARHEQYF. Written as DNA, the CDR3 is TGTGCCAGCAGCTTGCCGGCACGCCACGAGCAGTACTTC.

The chain links TRBV4-3 to TRBJ1-5, with no clear D. This CDR3 region has 13 residues. The V gene's germline CDR1 is LGHNA and CDR2 YSLEER. V lost 0 bases and J 4 bases, leaving 4 bases between the germline ends. This CDR3 is CASSQDPNQPQHF. The DNA of the CDR3 is TGCGCCAGCAGCCAAGATCCGAATCAGCCCCAGCATTTT.

This clone was observed a single time. The chain combines TRBV7-8 with TRBJ1-3; D ambiguous. The CDR3 extends over 14 amino acids. The germline V gene has CDR1 SGHVS and CDR2 FQNEAQ. The V end was cut by 0 bases, the J end by 2 bases, with 5 bases between. CDR3 amino acids: CASSLATAGNTIYF. The CDR3 coding sequence is TGTGCCAGCAGCTTAGCGACGGCTGGAAACACCATATATTTT.

V is TRBV27 and J is TRBJ2-2; TRBD1 aligns across 10 bases. This CDR3 is 14 amino acids long. Germline V gene sequence: CDR1 MNHEY, CDR2 SMNVEV (reference sequence). V lost 5 bases to trimming and J lost 6 bases; unmatched junction nucleotides: 3. CDR3 in DNA: TGTGCCAGCAGTCTAGGGACAGGGGCCGGGGAGCTGTTTTTT. Its translation: CASSLGTGAGELFF.

The gene calls are TRBV5-1 and TRBJ2-2; 12 nucleotides agree with TRBD2. J lost 6 bases, V lost 0 bases, and 9 bases had no gene match. CDR3 length: 18 amino acids. The germline V gene encodes CDR1 SGHRS and CDR2 YFSETQ. This chain's CDR3 is CASSLDETSGSSAGELFF. CDR3 bases: TGCGCCAGCAGCTTGGACGAGACTAGCGGGAGTTCGGCCGGGGAGCTGTTTTTT.